Here is one T cell receptor (beta chain) with its context. The authors' processing: Using reference gene primer amplification, nucleated cell counts were estimated. Sequencing used immunoSEQ multiplex PCR; TCRdb keeps in-frame clones, though not all of them. Clone size and V and J calls were adopted from that table, with D and trimming inferred from the DNA. The sample shows 140,000 or so clones, 88% of them seen only once. This sample was taken from a study of blood T cell repertoires in COVID-19. Study-wide context: Samples of COVID-19 (acute and convalescent) were obtained from the United States, Italy and Spain. PBMCs, B-cell-depleted T cells, or T cells were the source of the cDNA or gDNA that made up the material.

The V gene end was trimmed by 7 bases and the J gene end by 7 bases; junction bases not matched to a gene: 10. The CDR3 has 15 residues. The germline V gene encodes CDR1 SEHNR and CDR2 FQNEAQ (reference sequence). The sample comprised peripheral blood. The chain joins TRBV7-9 to TRBJ1-6; 7 positions agree with TRBD1. The sequence derives from a woman aged 50 to 60 with acute or convalescent COVID-19. The CDR3: CASTERGTENSPLHF. The CDR3 nucleotides read TGTGCCAGCACCGAGAGAGGGACAGAGAATTCACCCCTCCACTTT. The full variable domain, its missing parts supplied by reference TRBV7-9 and TRBJ1-6, is DTGVSQNPRHKITKRGQNVTFRCDPISEHNRLYWYRQTLGQGPEFLTYFQNEAQLEKSRLLSDRFSAERPKGSFSTLEIQRTEQGDSAMYLCASTERGTENSPLHFGNGTRLTVT.